This T cell receptor (beta chain) was recorded in a study of response to subunit inactivated influenza vaccine. General study points: Each seasonal flu vaccination may recruit only limited new T cells, authors suggested.

The germline V gene encodes CDR1 MGHDK and CDR2 SYGVNS. V lost 6 bases and J 5 bases, leaving 10 bases between the germline ends. This CDR3 has 12 amino acids. TCRdb reanalysed the RT-PCR reads using MiXCR and keeps one entry per CDR3 protein. The sample carries 200,000 to 300,000 distinct CDR3 sequences, 12% recorded once. This clonotype was seen more than once but under ten times. Its antigen remains unknown. The sequencing here drew on non-naive T cells sorted from PBMCs, taken roughly 15 days before vaccination. This sequence originates from a man aged 45 to 65 who received an inactivated influenza vaccine. The gene calls are TRBV25-1 and TRBJ1-2; tentatively, D is TRBD1 (6 bases). The CDR3 DNA follows: TGTGCCAGCAGCACAGGGAGATATGGCTACACCTTC. Residues: CASSTGRYGYTF.